This passage covers 9 T cell receptor beta chains from one sample sequenced in a study of T cells after yellow fever vaccination. TCRdb re-called the 5' RACE reads with MiXCR, one entry per CDR3 protein. The sample includes hundreds of thousands of distinct CDR3 sequences, under 15% of them seen just once. The sequencing used CD4+ T cells sorted from PBMCs, collected 15 days after the yellow fever booster vaccination. The receptors shown here come from a man in his late teens or twenties who received the YFV17D yellow fever vaccine.

The gene calls are TRBV18 and TRBJ2-5, with a possible D match to TRBD1 (6 bases). CDR1 KGHSH and CDR2 LQKENI come from the germline V gene. V gave up 3 bases and J gave up 1 base, with 12 bases separating them. The CDR3 consists of 15 residues. The CDR3 is CASSPRGFIQETQYF. DNA for the CDR3: TGTGCCAGCTCACCGAGGGGGTTTATCCAAGAGACCCAGTACTTC.

The genes are TRBV5-1 and TRBJ2-5; 12 bases line up with TRBD2. CDR1 SGHRS and CDR2 YFSETQ come from the germline V gene. This CDR3 is 15 amino acids long. J gave up 4 bases and V 1 base, and 2 bases lay outside the gene matches. This CDR3 is CASSLTGLAGETQYF. The CDR3 nucleotides read TGCGCCAGCAGCTTGACGGGACTAGCGGGAGAGACCCAGTACTTC.

The V call is TRBV12-3 or TRBV12-4, the J call TRBJ1-2, with a weak D call TRBD1 (5 bases). Deletions cut 6 bases from V and 2 bases from J, with 19 bases between. The CDR3 spans 16 residues. CDR3 sequence: CASRDPQVKGNYGYTF. The CDR3 DNA reads as TGTGCCAGCAGAGATCCACAGGTAAAAGGAAACTATGGCTACACCTTC.

In this sample, this clonotype turned up once. This chain connects TRBV6-5 to TRBJ2-1; 7 nucleotides align to TRBD2. Germline CDR1 is MNHEY and CDR2 is SVGAGI. This CDR3 has 16 amino acids. Trimming took 8 bases from V and 3 from J; bases not matched to a gene: 13. CDR3 DNA: TGTGCCAGCTCCACGGCCAGGAGCGGGGACTACAATGAGCAGTTCTTC. This sequence encodes CASSTARSGDYNEQFF.

The V and J genes are TRBV7-2 and TRBJ2-7; 10 bases match TRBD2. CDR3 size: 16 residues. V shed 0 bases, J shed 4 bases, and the junction held 6 bases outside the gene matches. Germline-derived CDR1 and CDR2 are SGHTA and FQGNSA. The CDR3: CASSLASGGQLYEQYV. In DNA form, the CDR3 reads TGTGCCAGCAGCTTAGCTAGCGGGGGGCAGTTGTACGAGCAGTACGTC.

The table lists this clonotype with a few counts. The rearrangement links TRBV5-1 to TRBJ2-2, with 8 bases aligning to TRBD2. Germline V lookup: CDR1 SGHRS, CDR2 YFSETQ. V lost 4 bases to trimming and J lost 1 base; unmatched junction nucleotides: 3. This CDR3 is 15 amino acids long. CDR3 sequence reads: CASSGSGGNTGELFF. The CDR3 coding sequence is TGCGCCAGCAGCGGAAGCGGGGGGAACACCGGGGAGCTGTTTTTT. Complete variable domain (other parts from reference TRBV5-1 and TRBJ2-2): KAGVTQTPRYLIKTRGQQVTLSCSPISGHRSVSWYQQTPGQGLQFLFEYFSETQRNKGNFPGRFSGRQFSNSRSEMNVSTLELGDSALYLCASSGSGGNTGELFFGEGSRLTVL.

The chain carries TRBV27 and TRBJ2-7; 8 positions agree with TRBD2. Germline assignment: CDR1 MNHEY and CDR2 SMNVEV (reference sequence). After removal of 6 bases from V and 5 bases from J, the junction contained 12 bases not matched to a gene. The length of the CDR3 is 15 residues. The CDR3 region has the DNA TGTGCCAGCAGCCCCGGGGGGGCCGGTGTCCACGAGCAGTACGTC. It translates to CASSPGGAGVHEQYV.

This clonotype showed up just a few times. The V call is TRBV4-1, the J call TRBJ2-5; D is undetermined. This CDR3 is built from 15 residues. The germline CDR1 and CDR2 sequences are MGHRA and YSYEKL. The V gene lost 0 bases and the J gene lost 4 bases, with 12 bases spanning the gap. Here the CDR3 reads CASSQESSLPETQYF. CDR3 nucleotides: TGCGCCAGCAGCCAAGAATCGAGCCTCCCAGAGACCCAGTACTTC.

This clonotype was seen more than once but under ten times. This rearrangement joins TRBV6-2 or TRBV6-3 to TRBJ2-7; no clear D. The CDR3 loop spans 15 amino acids. The germline V gene has CDR1 MNHEY and CDR2 SVGEGT. The V gene lost 8 bases and the J gene lost 3 bases, with 20 bases spanning the gap. The CDR3 sequence: CASSPPGASNYEQYV. The CDR3 coding sequence is TGTGCCAGCTCCCCCCCGGGCGCCAGCAACTACGAGCAGTACGTC.